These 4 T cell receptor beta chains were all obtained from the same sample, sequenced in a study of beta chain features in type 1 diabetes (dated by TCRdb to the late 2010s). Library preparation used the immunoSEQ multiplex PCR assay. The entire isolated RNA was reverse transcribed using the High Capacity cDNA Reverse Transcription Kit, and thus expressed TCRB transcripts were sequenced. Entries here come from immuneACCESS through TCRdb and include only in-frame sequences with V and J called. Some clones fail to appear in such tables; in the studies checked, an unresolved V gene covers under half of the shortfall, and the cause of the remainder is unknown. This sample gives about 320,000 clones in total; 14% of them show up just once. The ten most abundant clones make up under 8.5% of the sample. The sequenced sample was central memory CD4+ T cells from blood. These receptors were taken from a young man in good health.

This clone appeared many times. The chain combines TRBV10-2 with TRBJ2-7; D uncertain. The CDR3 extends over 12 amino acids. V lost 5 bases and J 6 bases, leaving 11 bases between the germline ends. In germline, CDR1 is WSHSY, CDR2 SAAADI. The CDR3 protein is CASSRPRGEQYF. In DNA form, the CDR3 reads TGCGCCAGCAGTCGTCCTAGAGGCGAGCAGTACTTC.

This CDR3 is CASSLWSGYGYTF. For the CDR3, the DNA is TGTGCCAGCAGCCTCTGGAGTGGGTATGGCTACACCTTC. The chain has TRBV7-2 and TRBJ1-2; D is undetermined. Germline CDR1 reads SGHTA; CDR2 reads FQGNSA. The CDR3 contains 13 residues. The V and J ends lost 5 bases and 5 bases respectively, with 12 bases between them.

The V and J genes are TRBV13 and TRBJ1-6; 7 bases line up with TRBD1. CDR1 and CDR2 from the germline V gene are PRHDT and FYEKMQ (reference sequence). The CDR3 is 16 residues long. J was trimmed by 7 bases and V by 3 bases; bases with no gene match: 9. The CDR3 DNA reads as TGTGCCAGCAGCTTTGACAGGGCAACGACAAATTCACCCCTCCACTTT. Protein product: CASSFDRATTNSPLHF.

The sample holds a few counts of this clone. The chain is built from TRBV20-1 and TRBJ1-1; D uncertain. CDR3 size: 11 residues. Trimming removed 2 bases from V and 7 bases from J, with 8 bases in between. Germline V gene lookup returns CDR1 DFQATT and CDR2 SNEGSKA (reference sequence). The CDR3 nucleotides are TGCAGTGCTAGACGAACTTATGAAGCTTTCTTT. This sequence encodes CSARRTYEAFF.